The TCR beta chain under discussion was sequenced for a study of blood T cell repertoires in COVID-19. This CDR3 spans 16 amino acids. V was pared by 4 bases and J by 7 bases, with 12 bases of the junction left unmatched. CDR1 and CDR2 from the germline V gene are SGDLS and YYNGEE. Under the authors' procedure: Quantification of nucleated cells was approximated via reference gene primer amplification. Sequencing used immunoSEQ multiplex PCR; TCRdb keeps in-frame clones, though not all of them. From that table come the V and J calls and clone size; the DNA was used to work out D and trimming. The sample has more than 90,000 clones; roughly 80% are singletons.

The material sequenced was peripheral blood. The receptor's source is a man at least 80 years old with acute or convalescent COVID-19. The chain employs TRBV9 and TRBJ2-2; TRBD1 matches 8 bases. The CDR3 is CASSPRQGWANGELFF. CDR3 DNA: TGTGCCAGCAGCCCTCGACAGGGGTGGGCGAACGGGGAGCTGTTTTTT.